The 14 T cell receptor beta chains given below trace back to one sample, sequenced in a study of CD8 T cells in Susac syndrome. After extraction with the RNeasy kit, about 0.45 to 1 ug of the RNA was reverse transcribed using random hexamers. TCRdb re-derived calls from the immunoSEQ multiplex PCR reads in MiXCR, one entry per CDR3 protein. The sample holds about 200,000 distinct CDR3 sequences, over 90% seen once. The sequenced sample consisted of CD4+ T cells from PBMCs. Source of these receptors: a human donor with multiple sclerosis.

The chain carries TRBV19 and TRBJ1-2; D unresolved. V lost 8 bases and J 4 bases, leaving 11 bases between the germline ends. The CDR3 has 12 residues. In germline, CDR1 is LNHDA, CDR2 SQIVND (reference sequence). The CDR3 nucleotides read TGTGCCAGTGGTGACTTCGGCTATGGCTACACCTTC. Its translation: CASGDFGYGYTF.

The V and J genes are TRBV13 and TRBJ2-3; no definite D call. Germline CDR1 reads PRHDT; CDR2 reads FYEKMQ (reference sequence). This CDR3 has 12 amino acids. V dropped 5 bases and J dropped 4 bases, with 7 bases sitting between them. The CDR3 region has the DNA TGTGCCAGCAGCCGTACCGCAGATACGCAGTATTTT. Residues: CASSRTADTQYF.

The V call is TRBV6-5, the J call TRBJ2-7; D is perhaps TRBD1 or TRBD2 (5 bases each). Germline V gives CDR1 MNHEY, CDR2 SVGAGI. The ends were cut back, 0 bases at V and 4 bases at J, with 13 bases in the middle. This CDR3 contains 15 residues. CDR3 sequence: CASSYSLRGLYEQYF. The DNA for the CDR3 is TGTGCCAGCAGTTACTCGCTCCGGGGCCTTTACGAGCAGTACTTC.

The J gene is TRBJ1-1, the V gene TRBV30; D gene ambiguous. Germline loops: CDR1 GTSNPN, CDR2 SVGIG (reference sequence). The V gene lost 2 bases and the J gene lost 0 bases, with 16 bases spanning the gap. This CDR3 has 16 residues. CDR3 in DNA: TGTGCCTGGAGTTGGGCAGTCGGCGGCTTGAACACTGAAGCTTTCTTT. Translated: CAWSWAVGGLNTEAFF.

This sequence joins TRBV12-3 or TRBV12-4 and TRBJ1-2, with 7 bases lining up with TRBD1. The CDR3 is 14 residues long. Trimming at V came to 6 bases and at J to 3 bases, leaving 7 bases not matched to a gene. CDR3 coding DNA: TGTGCCAGCAGCGTACAGGGGTACGACTATGGCTACACCTTC. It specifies CASSVQGYDYGYTF.

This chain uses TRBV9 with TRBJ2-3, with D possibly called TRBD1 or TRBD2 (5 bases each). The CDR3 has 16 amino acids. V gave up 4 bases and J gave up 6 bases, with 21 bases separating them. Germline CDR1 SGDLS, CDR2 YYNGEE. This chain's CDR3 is CASSLRGESQGDTQYF. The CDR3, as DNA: TGTGCCAGCAGCTTAAGAGGGGAATCACAAGGTGATACGCAGTATTTT.

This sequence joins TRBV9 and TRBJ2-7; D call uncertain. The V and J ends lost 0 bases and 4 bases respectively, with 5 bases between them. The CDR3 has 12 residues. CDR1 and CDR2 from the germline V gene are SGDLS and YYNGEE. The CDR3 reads CASSVEGYEQYF. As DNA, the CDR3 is TGTGCCAGCAGCGTAGAGGGTTACGAGCAGTACTTC.

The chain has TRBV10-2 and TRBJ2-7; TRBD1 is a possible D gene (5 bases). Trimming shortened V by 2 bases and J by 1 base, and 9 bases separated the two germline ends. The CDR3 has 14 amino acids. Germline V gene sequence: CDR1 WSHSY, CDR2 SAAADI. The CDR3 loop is CASSEPDRSYEQYF. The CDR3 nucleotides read TGCGCCAGCAGTGAGCCCGACAGATCCTACGAGCAGTACTTC.

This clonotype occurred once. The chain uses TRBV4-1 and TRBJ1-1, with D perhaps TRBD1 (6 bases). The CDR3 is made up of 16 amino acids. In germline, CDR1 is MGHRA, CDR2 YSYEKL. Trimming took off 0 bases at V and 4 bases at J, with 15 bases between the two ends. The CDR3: CASSQDPRGLGTEAFF. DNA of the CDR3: TGCGCCAGCAGCCAAGATCCCCGGGGGCTTGGCACTGAAGCTTTCTTT.

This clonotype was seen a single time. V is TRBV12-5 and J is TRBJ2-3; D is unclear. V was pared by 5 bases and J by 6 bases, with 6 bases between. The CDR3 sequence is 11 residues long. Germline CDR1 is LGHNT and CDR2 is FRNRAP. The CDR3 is CASGLSDTQYF. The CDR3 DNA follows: TGTGCTAGTGGTCTCTCTGATACGCAGTATTTT.

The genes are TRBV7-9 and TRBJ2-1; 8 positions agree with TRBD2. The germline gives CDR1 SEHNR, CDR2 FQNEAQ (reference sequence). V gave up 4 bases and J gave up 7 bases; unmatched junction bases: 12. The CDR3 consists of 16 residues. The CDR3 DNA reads TGTGCCAGCAGCTCGCGACTAGCGCCCCCGGGGAATGAGCAGTTCTTC. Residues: CASSSRLAPPGNEQFF.

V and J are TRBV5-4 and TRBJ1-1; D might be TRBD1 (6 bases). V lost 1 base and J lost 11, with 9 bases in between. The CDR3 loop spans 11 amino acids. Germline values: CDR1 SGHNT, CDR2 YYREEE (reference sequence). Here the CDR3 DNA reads TGTGCCAGCAGCTTGCAGGGGTTCGCTTTCTTT. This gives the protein CASSLQGFAFF.

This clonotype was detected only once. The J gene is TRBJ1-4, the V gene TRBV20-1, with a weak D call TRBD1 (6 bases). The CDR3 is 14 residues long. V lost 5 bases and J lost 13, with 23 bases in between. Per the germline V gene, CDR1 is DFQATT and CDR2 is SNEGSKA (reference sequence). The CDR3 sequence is CSAVKGGPKSRLFF. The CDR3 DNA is TGCAGTGCTGTAAAAGGGGGTCCCAAGAGTAGACTGTTTTTT.

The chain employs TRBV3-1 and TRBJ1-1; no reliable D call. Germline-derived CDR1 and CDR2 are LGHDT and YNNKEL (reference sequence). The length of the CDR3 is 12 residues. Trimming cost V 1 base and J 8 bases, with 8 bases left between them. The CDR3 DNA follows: TGTGCCAGCAGCCAAGTCGGCTTAGAAGCTTTCTTT. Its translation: CASSQVGLEAFF.